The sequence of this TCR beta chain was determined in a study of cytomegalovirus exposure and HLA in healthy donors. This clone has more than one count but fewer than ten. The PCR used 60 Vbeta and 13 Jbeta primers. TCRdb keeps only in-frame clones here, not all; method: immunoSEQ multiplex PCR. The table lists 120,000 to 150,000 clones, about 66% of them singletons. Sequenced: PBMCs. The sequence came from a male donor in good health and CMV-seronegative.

The CDR3 DNA reads as TGTGCCAGCAGTTACTTAGCCGAAATGGGTGGCTACACCTTC. Residues: CASSYLAEMGGYTF. The V gene is TRBV6-5, the J gene TRBJ1-2; D uncertain. The length of the CDR3 is 14 residues. V lost 1 base, J lost 7 bases, and 13 bases lay in between. Germline V gene lookup returns CDR1 MNHEY and CDR2 SVGAGI.